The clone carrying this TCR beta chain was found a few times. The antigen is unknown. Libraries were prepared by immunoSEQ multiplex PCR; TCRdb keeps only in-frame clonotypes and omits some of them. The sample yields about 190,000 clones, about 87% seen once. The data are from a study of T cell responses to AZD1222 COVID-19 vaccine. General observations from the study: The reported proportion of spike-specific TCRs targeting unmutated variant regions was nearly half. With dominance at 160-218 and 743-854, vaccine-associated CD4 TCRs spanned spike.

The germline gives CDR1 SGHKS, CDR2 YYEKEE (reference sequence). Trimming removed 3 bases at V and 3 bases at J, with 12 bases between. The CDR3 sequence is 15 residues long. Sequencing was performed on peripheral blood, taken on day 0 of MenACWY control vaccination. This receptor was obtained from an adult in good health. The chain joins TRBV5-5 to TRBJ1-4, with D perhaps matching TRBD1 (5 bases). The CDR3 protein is CASSYGVGANEKLFF. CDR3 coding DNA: TGTGCCAGCAGCTACGGGGTGGGGGCTAATGAAAAACTGTTTTTT. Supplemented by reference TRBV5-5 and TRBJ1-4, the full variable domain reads DAGVTQSPTHLIKTRGQQVTLRCSPISGHKSVSWYQQVLGQGPQFIFQYYEKEERGRGNFPDRFSARQFPNYSSELNVNALLLGDSALYLCASSYGVGANEKLFFGSGTQLSVL.